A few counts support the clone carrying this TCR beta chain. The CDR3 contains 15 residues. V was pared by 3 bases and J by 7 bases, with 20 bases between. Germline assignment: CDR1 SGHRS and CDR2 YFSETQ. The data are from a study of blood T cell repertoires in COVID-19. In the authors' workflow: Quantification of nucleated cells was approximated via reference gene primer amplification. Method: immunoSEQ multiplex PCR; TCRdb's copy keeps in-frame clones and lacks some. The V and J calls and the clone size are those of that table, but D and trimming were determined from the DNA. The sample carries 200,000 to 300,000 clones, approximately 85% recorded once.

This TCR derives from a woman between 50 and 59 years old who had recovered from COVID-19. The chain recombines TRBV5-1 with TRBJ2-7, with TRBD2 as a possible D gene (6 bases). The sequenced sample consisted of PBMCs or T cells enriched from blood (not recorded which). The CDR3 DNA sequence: TGCGCCAGCAGCTATCTCTCGGGAGCCTTCGGGGAGCAGTACTTC. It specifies CASSYLSGAFGEQYF.